This section outlines one TCR beta chain sequence together with its context. This CDR3 contains 17 residues. CDR1 SEHNR and CDR2 FQNEAQ come from the germline V gene (reference sequence). Trimming took 1 base from V and 1 from J, leaving 13 bases between them. This entry belongs to a study of blood T cell repertoires in COVID-19. Overall study: The analysed material was cDNA or gDNA that came from T cells, B-cell-depleted T cells, or PBMCs.

Profiled with immunoSEQ multiplex PCR; TCRdb holds only in-frame clones, not every one. The sample consists of some 400,000 clones, 80% to 90% of them appearing once. Those enrolled, adults aged about 18 to 89 years, came from around 25 US areas. All recovered Cohort 3 donors got two negative PCRs, got clearance, or saw symptom resolution. The rearrangement joins TRBV7-9 to TRBJ2-2; maybe TRBD1 (5 bases). The receptor was derived from a man aged 25-45 years who had recovered from COVID-19. Material: PBMCs or T cells enriched from blood (not recorded which). The CDR3 here is CASSLEVGHMNTGELFF. CDR3 bases: TGTGCCAGCAGCTTAGAAGTTGGACACATGAACACCGGGGAGCTGTTTTTT.